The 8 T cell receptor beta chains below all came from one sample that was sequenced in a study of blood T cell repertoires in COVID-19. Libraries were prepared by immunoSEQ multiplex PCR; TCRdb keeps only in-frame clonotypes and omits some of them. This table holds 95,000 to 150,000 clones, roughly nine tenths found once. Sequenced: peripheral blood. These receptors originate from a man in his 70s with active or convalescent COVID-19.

CDR3 protein: CASSLAAGEGFEAFF. DNA of the CDR3: TGCGCCAGCAGCTTGGCCGCGGGGGAAGGATTTGAAGCTTTCTTT. This sequence joins TRBV5-1 and TRBJ1-1; possibly TRBD1 for D (5 bases). Germline CDR1 reads SGHRS; CDR2 reads YFSETQ. The CDR3 has 15 residues. Trimming removed 0 bases at V and 7 bases at J, with 16 bases between.

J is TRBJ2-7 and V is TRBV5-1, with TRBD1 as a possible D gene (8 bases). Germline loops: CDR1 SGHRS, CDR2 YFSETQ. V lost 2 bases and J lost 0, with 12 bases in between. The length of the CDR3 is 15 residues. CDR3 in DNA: TGCGCCAGCAGCTTTACAGGGGGGGACTCCTACGAGCAGTACTTC. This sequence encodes CASSFTGGDSYEQYF.

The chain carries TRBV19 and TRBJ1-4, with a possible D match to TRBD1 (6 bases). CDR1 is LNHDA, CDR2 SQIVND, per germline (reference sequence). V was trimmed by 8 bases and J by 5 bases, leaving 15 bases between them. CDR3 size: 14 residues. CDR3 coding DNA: TGTGCCAGTCACGACCAGGGGACGAATGAAAAACTGTTTTTT. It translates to CASHDQGTNEKLFF.

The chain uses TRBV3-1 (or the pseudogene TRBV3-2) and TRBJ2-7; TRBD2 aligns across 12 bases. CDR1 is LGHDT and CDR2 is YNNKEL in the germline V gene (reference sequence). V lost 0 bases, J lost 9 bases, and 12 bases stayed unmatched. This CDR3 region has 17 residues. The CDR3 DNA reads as TGTGCCAGCAGCCAAGAGGAGACTAGCGGGGGACTGGAGGGGCAGTACTTC. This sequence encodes CASSQEETSGGLEGQYF.

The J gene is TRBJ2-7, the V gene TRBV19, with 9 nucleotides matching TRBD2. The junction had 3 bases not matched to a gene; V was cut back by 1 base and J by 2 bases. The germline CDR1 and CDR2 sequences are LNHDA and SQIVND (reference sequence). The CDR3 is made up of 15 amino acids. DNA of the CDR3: TGTGCCAGTAGTATAGGGGCTAGCGGGACCTACGAGCAGTACTTC. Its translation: CASSIGASGTYEQYF.

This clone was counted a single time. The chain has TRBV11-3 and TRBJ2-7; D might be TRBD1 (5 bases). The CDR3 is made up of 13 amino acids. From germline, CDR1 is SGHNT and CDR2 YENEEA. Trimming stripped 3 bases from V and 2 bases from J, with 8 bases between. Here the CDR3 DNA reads TGTGCCAGCAGCTTTAGGGGCACCTACGAGCAGTACTTC. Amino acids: CASSFRGTYEQYF.

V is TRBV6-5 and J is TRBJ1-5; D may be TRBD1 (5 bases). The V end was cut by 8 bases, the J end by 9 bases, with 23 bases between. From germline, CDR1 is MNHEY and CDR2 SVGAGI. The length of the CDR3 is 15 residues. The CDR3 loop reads CASVLQQGEGRPQHF. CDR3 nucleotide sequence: TGTGCCAGCGTCCTCCAGCAAGGGGAGGGTCGGCCCCAGCATTTT.

CDR3 nucleotides: TGTGCCAGCGCTTCAGGCCACCTCTCCTACGAGCAGTACTTC. This gives the protein CASASGHLSYEQYF. The V gene is TRBV7-9, the J gene TRBJ2-7; D unclear. Trimming pared 8 bases from V and 0 bases from J, leaving 14 bases between. CDR1 is SEHNR, CDR2 FQNEAQ, per germline (reference sequence). This CDR3 is built from 14 residues. Full variable domain (outside the CDR3, taken from reference TRBV7-9 and TRBJ2-7): DTGVSQNPRHKITKRGQNVTFRCDPISEHNRLYWYRQTLGQGPEFLTYFQNEAQLEKSRLLSDRFSAERPKGSFSTLEIQRTEQGDSAMYLCASASGHLSYEQYFGPGTRLTVT.